Each of the 3 T cell receptor beta chains below was sequenced from the same sample in a study of PD-L1 blockade in urothelial cancer. Described time point: pretreatment peripheral blood. Method: immunoSEQ multiplex PCR; TCRdb's copy keeps in-frame clones and lacks some. The data contain roughly 49,000 clones, 86% of them singletons. Specimen: PBMCs, collected around atezolizumab (anti-PD-L1) treatment. The receptors stem from a man in his sixties with urothelial cancer.

Worth noting for this clone: A read error may produce the germline difference seen at one junction end. The chain joins TRBV6-1 to TRBJ2-7; D might be TRBD1 (5 bases). The CDR3 contains 13 residues. CDR1 is MNHNS, CDR2 SASEGT, per germline. This CDR3 reads CASNEKGRAEQYF. As DNA, the CDR3 is TGTGCCAGCAATGAAAAGGGCAGGGCCGAGCAGTACTTC.

This clone has a single count. The chain is built from TRBV6-5 and TRBJ2-5; 14 nucleotides agree with TRBD2. Looked up from germline, CDR1 is MNHEY and CDR2 is SVGAGI. This CDR3 is built from 16 residues. V gave up 0 bases and J gave up 7 bases; unmatched junction bases: 4. CDR3 coding DNA: TGTGCCAGCAGTTACTCAGGACTAGCGGGGGGTGGGACCCAGTACTTC. Translating gives CASSYSGLAGGGTQYF.

The V call is TRBV27, the J call TRBJ1-1, with D perhaps matching TRBD1 (5 bases). The V gene lost 4 bases and the J gene lost 2 bases, with 17 bases spanning the gap. This CDR3 is built from 16 residues. Germline CDR1 and CDR2: MNHEY and SMNVEV (reference sequence). CDR3 amino acids: CASSYRRQITNTEAFF. In nucleotides, the CDR3 is TGTGCCAGCAGTTACCGTCGACAGATTACCAACACTGAAGCTTTCTTT.